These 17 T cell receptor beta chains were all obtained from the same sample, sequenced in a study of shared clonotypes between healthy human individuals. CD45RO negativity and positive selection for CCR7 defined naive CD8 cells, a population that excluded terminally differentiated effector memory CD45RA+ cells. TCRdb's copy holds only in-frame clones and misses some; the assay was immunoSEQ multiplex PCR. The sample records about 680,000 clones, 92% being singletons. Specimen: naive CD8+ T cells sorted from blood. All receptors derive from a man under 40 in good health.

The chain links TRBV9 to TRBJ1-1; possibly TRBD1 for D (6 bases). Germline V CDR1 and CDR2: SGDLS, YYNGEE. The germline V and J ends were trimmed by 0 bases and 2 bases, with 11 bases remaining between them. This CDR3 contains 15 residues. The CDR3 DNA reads TGTGCCAGCAGCGTAGAGGGGGGCGGAAACACTGAAGCTTTCTTT. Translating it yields CASSVEGGGNTEAFF.

The CDR3 DNA is TGTGCCAGCAGCGCACAGGGACAGGGAGTTGGCATTCAGTACTTC. As protein: CASSAQGQGVGIQYF. The chain uses TRBV9 and TRBJ2-4; TRBD1 matches at 9 bases. The length of the CDR3 is 15 residues. V trimming: 3 bases; J trimming: 9 bases; junction bases outside the gene matches: 10. Germline-derived CDR1 and CDR2 are SGDLS and YYNGEE.

Here the CDR3 DNA reads TGTGCCAGCTCACCCCCCGACGAGGCTGAAGCTTTCTTT. It encodes CASSPPDEAEAFF. The genes are TRBV18 and TRBJ1-1, with D hard to call. The CDR3 sequence is 13 residues long. CDR1 is KGHSH, CDR2 LQKENI, per germline. V lost 3 bases and J 6 bases, leaving 11 bases between the germline ends.

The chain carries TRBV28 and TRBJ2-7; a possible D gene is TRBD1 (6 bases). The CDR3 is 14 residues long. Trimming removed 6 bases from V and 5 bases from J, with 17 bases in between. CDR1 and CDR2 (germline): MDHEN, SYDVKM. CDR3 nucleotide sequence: TGTGCCAGCAGCCGAATCGGGACATTAAACGAGCAGTACTTC. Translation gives CASSRIGTLNEQYF.

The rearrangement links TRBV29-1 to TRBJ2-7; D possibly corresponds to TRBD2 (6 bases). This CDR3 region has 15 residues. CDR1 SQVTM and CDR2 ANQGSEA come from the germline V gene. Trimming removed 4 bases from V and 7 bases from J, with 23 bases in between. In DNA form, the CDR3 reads TGCAGCGTTGGAGGGGTAGCGGCCGCGCGTGGGGAGCAGTACTTC. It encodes CSVGGVAAARGEQYF.

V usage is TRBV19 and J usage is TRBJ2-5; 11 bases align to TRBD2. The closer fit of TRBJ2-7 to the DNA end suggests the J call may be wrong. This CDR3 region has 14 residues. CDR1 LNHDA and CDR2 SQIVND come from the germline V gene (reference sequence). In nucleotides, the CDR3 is TGTGCCAGTTCCGGGACTAGCGGCCCCTACGAGCAGTACTTC. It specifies CASSGTSGPYEQYF.

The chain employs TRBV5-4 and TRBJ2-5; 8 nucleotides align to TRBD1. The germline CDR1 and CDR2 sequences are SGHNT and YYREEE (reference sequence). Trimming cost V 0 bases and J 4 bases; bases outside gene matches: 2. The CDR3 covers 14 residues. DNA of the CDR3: TGTGCCAGCAGCTTGGACAGGGGGGTAGAGACCCAGTACTTC. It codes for CASSLDRGVETQYF.

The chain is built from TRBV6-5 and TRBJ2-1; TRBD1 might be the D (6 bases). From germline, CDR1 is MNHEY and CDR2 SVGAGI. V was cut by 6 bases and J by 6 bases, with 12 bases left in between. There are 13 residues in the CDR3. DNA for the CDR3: TGTGCCAGCAGCCAGGACAGTCTCAATGAGCAGTTCTTC. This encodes CASSQDSLNEQFF.

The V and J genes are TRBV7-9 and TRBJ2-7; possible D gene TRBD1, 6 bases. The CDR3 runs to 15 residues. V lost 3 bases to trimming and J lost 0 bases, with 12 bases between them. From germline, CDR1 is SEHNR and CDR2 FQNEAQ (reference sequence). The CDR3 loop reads CASSLGGQFSYEQYF. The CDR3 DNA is TGTGCCAGCAGCTTGGGTGGACAGTTCTCCTACGAGCAGTACTTC.

CDR3 sequence: CASSTRLAEGPDTQYF. Written as DNA, the CDR3 is TGTGCCAGTAGTACCCGACTAGCGGAGGGGCCAGATACGCAGTATTTT. V and J are TRBV19 and TRBJ2-3; the match to TRBD2 covers 9 bases. The CDR3 totals 16 residues. CDR1 is LNHDA, CDR2 SQIVND, per germline (reference sequence). Trimming cost V 4 bases and J 4 bases; bases outside gene matches: 9.

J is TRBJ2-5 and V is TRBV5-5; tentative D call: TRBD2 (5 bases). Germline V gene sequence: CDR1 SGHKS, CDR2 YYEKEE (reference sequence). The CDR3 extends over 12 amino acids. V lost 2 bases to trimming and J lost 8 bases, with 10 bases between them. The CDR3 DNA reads TGTGCCAGCAGCTTTGACGGGGTTACCCAGTACTTC. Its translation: CASSFDGVTQYF.

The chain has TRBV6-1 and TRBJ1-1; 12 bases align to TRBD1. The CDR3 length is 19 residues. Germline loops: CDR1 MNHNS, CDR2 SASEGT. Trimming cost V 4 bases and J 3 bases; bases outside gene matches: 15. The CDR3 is CASSATGTGGLWPDTEAFF. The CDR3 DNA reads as TGTGCCAGCAGTGCCACCGGGACAGGGGGCCTGTGGCCGGACACTGAAGCTTTCTTT.

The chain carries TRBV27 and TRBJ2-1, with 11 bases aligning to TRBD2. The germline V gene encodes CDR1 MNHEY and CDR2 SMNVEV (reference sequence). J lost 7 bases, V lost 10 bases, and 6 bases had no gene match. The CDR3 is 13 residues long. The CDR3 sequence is CATGTSGSNEQFF. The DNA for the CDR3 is TGTGCCACCGGGACTAGCGGCTCGAATGAGCAGTTCTTC.

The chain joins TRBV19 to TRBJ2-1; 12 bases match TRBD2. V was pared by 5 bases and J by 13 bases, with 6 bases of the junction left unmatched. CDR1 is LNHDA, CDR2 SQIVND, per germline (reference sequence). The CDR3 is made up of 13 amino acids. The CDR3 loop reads CASSLSSGREQFF. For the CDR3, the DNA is TGTGCCAGTAGTCTCTCTAGCGGGAGGGAACAGTTCTTC.

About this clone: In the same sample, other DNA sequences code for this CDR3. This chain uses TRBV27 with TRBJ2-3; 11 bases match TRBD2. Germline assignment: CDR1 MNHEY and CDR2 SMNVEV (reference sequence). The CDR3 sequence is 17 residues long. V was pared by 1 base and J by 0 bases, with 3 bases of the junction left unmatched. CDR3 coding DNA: TGTGCCAGCAGTTTATTGGGGACTAGCGGTAGCACAGATACGCAGTATTTT. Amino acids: CASSLLGTSGSTDTQYF.

As DNA, the CDR3 is TGTGCCATCAGTCCCGCTACTAGGGGCACCGGGGAGCTGTTTTTT. Translation: CAISPATRGTGELFF. This chain joins TRBV10-3 and TRBJ2-2; D is possibly TRBD1 or TRBD2 (5 bases each). The CDR3 has 15 amino acids. CDR1 and CDR2 (germline): ENHRY, SYGVKD. V was shortened by 5 bases and J by 4 bases, with 14 bases between the two germline ends.

This CDR3 is CASKFQGALNEQFF. DNA for the CDR3: TGTGCCAGTAAATTTCAGGGAGCTCTCAATGAGCAGTTCTTC. The chain employs TRBV19 and TRBJ2-1; possibly TRBD1 or TRBD2 for D (5 bases each). From germline, CDR1 is LNHDA and CDR2 SQIVND (reference sequence). Trimming shortened V by 7 bases and J by 6 bases, and 16 bases separated the two germline ends. The CDR3 is 14 residues long.